This TCR beta chain originates from a study of T cells in Graves' hyperthyroidism and ophthalmopathy. Overall study context: Peripheral blood specimens were obtained at initial diagnosis, prior to any treatment.

General observations from the study: Expanded thyroid clonotypes (above 0.001) were mostly also found in blood.

There were TCR beta CDR3 regions amplified from RNA transcripts. An initial round of RT-PCR targeting the TCR CDR3 relied on the HTBI primer set. TCRdb independently ran MiXCR on the multiplex PCR reads; one entry per CDR3 protein. The repertoire holds some 560,000 distinct CDR3 sequences, with 14% as singletons. Graves' hyperthyroidism showing no ophthalmopathy progression within 18 months was considered stable. Patients aged 18 to 65 with hyperthyroidism were newly diagnosed, with duration under 2 months. V lost 0 bases to trimming and J lost 0 bases; unmatched junction nucleotides: 5. This CDR3 is 15 amino acids long. CDR1 and CDR2 (germline): DFQATT, SNEGSKA (reference sequence). This clonotype appeared many times. Its antigen remains unknown.

The TCR was taken from a woman aged 40 to 55 with Graves' hyperthyroidism. The sample taken for sequencing was blood. This chain uses TRBV20-1 with TRBJ2-7; 7 bases are a match to TRBD2. This CDR3 reads CSARDSGFPSYEQYF. CDR3 nucleotides: TGCAGTGCTAGAGATAGCGGGTTCCCCTCCTACGAGCAGTACTTC.